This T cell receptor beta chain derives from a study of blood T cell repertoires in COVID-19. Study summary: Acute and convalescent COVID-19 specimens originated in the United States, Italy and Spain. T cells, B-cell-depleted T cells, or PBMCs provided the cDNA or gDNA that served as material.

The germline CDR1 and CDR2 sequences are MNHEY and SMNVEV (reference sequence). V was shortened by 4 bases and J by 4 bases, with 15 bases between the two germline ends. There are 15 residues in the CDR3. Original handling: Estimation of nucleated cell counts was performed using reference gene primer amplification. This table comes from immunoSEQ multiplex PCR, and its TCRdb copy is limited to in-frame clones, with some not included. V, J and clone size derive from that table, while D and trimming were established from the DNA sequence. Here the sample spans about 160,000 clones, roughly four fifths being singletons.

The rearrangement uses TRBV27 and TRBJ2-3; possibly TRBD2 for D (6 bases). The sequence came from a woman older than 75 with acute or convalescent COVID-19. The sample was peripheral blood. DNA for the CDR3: TGTGCCAGCAGTTCCGGGACTGCCCTTGCAGATACGCAGTATTTT. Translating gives CASSSGTALADTQYF.